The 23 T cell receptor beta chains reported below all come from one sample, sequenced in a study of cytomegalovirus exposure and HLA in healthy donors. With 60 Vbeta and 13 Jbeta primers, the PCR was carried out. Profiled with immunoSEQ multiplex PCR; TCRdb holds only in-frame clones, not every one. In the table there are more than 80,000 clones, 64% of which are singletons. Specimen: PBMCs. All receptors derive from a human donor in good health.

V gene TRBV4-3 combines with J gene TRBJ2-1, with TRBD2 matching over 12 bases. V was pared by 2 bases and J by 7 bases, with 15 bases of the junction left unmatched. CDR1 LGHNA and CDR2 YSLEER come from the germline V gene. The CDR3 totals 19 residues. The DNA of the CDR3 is TGCGCCAGCAGCCAAAAACTAGCGGGGGGACAGATTTTCAAGAATGAGCAGTTCTTC. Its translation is CASSQKLAGGQIFKNEQFF.

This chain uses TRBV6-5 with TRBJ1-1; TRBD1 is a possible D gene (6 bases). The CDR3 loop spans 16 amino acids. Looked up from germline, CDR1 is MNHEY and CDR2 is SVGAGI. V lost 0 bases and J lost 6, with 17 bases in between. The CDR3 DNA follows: TGTGCCAGCAGTTACTCCGCCGGACAGCAGGGCGCTGAAGCTTTCTTT. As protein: CASSYSAGQQGAEAFF.

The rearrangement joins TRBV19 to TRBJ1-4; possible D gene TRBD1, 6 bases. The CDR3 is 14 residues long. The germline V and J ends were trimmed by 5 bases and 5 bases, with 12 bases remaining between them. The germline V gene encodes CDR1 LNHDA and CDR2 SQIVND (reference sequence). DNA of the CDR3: TGTGCCAGTAGTGTCACGGGGGGCAATGAAAAACTGTTTTTT. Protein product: CASSVTGGNEKLFF.

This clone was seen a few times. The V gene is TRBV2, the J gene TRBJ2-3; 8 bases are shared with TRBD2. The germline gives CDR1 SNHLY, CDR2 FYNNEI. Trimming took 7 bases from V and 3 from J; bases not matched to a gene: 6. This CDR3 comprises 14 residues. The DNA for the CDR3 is TGTGCCAGCATTCCCAGCGGGGGAACAGATACGCAGTATTTT. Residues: CASIPSGGTDTQYF.

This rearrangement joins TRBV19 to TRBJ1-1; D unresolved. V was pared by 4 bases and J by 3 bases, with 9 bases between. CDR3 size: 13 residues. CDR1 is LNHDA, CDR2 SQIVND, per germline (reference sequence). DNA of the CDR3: TGTGCCAGTAGTAACGCGGGAGACACTGAAGCTTTCTTT. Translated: CASSNAGDTEAFF.

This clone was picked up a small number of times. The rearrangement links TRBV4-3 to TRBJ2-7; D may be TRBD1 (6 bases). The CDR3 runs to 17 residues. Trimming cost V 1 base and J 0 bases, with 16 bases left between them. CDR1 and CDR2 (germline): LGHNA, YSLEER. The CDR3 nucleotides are TGCGCCAGCAGCCAAGTTTTCAGACAGGACTTCTCCTACGAGCAGTACTTC. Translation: CASSQVFRQDFSYEQYF.

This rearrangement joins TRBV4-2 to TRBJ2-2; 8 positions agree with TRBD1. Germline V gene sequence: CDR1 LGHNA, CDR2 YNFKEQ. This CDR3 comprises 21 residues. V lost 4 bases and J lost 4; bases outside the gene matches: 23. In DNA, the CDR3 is TGTGCCAGCAGCCCAAAGTCGTTTTATAACTCCGGGACAGGAGCCACCGGGGAGCTGTTTTTT. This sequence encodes CASSPKSFYNSGTGATGELFF.

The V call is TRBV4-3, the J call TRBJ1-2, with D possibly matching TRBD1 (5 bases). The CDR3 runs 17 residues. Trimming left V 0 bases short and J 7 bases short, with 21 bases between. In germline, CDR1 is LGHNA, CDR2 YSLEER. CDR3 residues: CASSQEQGAPSYSGYTF. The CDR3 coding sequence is TGCGCCAGCAGCCAAGAGCAAGGGGCCCCATCTTATAGTGGCTACACCTTC.

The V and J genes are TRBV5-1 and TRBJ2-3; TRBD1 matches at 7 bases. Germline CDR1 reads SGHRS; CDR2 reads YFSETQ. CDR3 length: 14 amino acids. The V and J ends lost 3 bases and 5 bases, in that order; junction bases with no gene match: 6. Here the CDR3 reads CASSSTGVRDTQYF. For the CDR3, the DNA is TGCGCCAGCAGCTCCACAGGGGTGAGAGATACGCAGTATTTT.

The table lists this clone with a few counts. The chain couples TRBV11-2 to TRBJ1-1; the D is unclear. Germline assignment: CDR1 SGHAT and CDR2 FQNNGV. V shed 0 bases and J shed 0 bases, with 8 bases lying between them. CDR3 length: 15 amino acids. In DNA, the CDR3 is TGTGCCAGCAGCTTAGAGAGGCAGATGAACACTGAAGCTTTCTTT. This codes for CASSLERQMNTEAFF.

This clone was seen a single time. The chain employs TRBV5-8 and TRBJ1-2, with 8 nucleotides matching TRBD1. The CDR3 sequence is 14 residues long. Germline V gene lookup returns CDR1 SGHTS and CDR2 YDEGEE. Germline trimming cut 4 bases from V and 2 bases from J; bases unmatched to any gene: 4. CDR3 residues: CASSERTGNYGYTF. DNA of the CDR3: TGTGCCAGCAGCGAAAGGACAGGGAACTATGGCTACACCTTC.

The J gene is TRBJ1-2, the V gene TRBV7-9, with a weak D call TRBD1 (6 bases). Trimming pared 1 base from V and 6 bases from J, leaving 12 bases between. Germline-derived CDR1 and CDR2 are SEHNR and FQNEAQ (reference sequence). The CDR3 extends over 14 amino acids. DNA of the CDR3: TGTGCCAGCAGCTTAGAGTCGGCAGGGGATGGCTACACCTTC. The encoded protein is CASSLESAGDGYTF.

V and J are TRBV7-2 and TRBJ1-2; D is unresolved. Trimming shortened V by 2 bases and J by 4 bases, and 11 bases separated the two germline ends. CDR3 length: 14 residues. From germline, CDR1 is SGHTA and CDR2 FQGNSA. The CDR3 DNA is TGTGCCAGCAGCTTAATAACAAGTCCCTATGGCTACACCTTC. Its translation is CASSLITSPYGYTF.

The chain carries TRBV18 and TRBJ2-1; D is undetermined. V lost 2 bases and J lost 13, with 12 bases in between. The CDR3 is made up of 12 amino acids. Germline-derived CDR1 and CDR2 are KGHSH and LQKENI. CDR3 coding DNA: TGTGCCAGCTCACCAGAGTCAGGAAAACAGTTCTTC. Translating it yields CASSPESGKQFF.

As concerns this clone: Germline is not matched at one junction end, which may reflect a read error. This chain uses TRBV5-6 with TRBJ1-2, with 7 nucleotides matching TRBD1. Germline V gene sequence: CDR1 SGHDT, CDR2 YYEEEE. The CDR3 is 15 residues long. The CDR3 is CASSLGQGQSYGYAF. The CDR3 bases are TGTGCCAGCAGCTTGGGACAGGGCCAGTCCTATGGCTACGCCTTC.

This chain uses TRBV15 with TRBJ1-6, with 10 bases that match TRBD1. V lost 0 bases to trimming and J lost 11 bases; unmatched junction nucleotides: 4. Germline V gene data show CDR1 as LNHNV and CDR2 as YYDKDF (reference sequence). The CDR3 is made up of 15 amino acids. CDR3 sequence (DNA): TGTGCCACCAGCAGAGATTCGGGACAGGGGACACCCCTCCACTTT. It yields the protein CATSRDSGQGTPLHF.

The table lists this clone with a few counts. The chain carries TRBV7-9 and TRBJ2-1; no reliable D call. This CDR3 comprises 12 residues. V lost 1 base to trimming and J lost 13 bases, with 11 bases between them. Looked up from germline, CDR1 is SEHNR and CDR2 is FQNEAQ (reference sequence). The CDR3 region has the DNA TGTGCCAGCAGCTTAGACGTCGGGTATCAGTTCTTC. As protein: CASSLDVGYQFF.

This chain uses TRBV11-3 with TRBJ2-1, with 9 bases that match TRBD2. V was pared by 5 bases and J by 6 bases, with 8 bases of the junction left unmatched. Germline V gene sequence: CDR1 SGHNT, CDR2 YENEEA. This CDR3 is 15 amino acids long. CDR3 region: CASSEWRGGGNEQFF. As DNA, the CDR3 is TGTGCCAGCAGCGAATGGCGGGGGGGCGGCAATGAGCAGTTCTTC.

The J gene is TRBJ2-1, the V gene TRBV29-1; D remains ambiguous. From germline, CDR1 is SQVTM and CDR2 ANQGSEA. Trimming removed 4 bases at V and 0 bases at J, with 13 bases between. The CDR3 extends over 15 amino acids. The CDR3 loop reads CSVVSVSNSYNEQFF. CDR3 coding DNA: TGCAGCGTTGTTTCGGTTTCGAACTCCTACAATGAGCAGTTCTTC.

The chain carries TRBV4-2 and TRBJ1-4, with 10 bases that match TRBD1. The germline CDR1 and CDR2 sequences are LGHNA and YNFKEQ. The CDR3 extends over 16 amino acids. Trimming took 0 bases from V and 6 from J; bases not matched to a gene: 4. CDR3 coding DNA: TGTGCCAGCAGCCAAGATATGACAGGGGGCTATGAAAAACTGTTTTTT. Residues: CASSQDMTGGYEKLFF.

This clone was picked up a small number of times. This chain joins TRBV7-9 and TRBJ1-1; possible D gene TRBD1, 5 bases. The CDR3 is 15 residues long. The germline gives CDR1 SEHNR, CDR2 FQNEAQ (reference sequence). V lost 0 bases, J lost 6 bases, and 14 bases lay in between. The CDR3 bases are TGTGCCAGCAGCTTAGCTTCCCAGACAGTGTCTGAAGCTTTCTTT. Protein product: CASSLASQTVSEAFF.

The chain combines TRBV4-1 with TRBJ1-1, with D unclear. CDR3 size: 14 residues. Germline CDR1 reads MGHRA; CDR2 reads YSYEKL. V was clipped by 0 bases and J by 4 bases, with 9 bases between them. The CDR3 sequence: CASSQEGGFTEAFF. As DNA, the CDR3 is TGCGCCAGCAGCCAAGAGGGAGGTTTCACTGAAGCTTTCTTT.

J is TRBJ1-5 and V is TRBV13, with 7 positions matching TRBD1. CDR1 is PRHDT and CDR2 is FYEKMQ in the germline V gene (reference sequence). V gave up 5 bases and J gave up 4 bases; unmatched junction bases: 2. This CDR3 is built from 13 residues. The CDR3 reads CASSKDRNQPQHF. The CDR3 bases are TGTGCCAGCAGCAAGGACAGGAATCAGCCCCAGCATTTT.